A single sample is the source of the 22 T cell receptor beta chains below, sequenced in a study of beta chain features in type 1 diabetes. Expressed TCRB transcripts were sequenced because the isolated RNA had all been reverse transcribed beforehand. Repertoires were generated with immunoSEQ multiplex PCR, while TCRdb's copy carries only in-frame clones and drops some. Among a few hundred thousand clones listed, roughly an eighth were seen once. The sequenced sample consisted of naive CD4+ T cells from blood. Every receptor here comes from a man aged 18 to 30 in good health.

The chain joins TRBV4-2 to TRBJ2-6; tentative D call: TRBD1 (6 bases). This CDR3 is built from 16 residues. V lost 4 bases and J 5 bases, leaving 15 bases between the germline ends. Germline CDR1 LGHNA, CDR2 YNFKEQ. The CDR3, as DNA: TGTGCCAGCAGCCGCGCCGGACAGCCCTGGGCCAACGTCCTGACTTTC. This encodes CASSRAGQPWANVLTF.

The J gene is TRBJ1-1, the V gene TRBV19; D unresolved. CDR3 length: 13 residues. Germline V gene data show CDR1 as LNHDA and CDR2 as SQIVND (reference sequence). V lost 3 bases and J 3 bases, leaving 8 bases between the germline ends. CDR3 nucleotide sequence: TGTGCCAGTAGTATCCGTCGGGACACTGAAGCTTTCTTT. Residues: CASSIRRDTEAFF. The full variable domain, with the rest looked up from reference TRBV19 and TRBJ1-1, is DGGITQSPKYLFRKEGQNVTLSCEQNLNHDAMYWYRQDPGQGLRLIYYSQIVNDFQKGDIAEGYSVSREKKESFPLTVTSAQKNPTAFYLCASSIRRDTEAFFGQGTRLTVV.

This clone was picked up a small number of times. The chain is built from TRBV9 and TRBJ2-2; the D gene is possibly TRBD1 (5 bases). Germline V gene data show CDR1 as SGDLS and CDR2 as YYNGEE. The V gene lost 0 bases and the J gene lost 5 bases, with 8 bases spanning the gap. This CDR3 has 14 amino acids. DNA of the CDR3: TGTGCCAGCAGCGTAGAATCAGGGACCGGGGAGCTGTTTTTT. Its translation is CASSVESGTGELFF.

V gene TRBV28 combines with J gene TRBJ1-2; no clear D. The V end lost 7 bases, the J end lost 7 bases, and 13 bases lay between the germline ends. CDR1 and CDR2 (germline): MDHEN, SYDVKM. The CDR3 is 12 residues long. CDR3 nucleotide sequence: TGTGCCAGCACTTCGAGGGTTGGTGGCTACACCTTC. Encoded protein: CASTSRVGGYTF.

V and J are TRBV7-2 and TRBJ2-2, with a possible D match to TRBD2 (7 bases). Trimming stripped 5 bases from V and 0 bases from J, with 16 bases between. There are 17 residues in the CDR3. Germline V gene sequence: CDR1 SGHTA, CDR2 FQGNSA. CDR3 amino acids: CASSGKRGGANTGELFF. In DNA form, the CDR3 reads TGTGCCAGCAGCGGAAAAAGAGGGGGGGCGAACACCGGGGAGCTGTTTTTT.

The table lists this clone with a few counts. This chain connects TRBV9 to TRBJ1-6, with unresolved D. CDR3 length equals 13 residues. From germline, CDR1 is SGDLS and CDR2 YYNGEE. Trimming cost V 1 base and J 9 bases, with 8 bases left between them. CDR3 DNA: TGTGCCAGCAGCGTACGGGAAGGTTCACCCCTCCACTTT. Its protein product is CASSVREGSPLHF.

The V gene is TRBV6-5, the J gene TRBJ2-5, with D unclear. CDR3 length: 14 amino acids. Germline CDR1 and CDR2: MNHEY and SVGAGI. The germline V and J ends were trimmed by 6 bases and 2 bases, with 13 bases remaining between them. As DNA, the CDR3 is TGTGCCAGCAGCAACAGTAAGAAGCAAGAGACCCAGTACTTC. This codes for CASSNSKKQETQYF.

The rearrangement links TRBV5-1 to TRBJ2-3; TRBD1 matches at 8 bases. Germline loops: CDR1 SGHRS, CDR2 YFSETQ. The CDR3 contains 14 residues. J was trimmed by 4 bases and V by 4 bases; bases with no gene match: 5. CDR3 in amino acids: CASSHGQGADTQYF. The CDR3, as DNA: TGCGCCAGCAGCCATGGACAGGGTGCAGATACGCAGTATTTT.

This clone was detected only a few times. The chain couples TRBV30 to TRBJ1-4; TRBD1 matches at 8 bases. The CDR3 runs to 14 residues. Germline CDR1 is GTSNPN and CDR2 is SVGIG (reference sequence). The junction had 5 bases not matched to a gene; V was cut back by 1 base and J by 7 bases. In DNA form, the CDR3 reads TGTGCCTGGAGTGGTCCAGGGGGCGTTGAAAAACTGTTTTTT. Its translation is CAWSGPGGVEKLFF.

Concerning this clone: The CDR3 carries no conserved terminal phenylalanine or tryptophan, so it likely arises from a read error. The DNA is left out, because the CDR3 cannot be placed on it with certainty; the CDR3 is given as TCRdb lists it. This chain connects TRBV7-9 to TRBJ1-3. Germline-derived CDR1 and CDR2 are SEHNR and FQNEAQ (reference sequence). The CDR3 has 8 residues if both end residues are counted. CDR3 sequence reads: CASSLTGL.

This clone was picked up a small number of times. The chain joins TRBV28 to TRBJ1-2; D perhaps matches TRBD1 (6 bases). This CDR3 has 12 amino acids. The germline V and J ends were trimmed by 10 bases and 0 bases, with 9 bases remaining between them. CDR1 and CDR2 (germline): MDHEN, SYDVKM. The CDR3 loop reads CAIGQTNYGYTF. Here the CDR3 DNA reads TGTGCCATCGGACAGACTAACTATGGCTACACCTTC.

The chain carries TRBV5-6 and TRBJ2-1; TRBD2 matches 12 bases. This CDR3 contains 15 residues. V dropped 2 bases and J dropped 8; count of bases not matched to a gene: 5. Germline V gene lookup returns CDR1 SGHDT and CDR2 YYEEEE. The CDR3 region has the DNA TGTGCCAGCAGCTTACGCCGACTAGCGGGAGATGAGCAGTTCTTC. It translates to CASSLRRLAGDEQFF.

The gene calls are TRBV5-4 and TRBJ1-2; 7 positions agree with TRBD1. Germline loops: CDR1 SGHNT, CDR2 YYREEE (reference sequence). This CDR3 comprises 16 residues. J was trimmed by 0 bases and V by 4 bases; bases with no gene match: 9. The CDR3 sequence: CASSRPGTEANYGYTF. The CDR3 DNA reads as TGTGCCAGCAGCAGGCCCGGGACAGAAGCTAACTATGGCTACACCTTC.

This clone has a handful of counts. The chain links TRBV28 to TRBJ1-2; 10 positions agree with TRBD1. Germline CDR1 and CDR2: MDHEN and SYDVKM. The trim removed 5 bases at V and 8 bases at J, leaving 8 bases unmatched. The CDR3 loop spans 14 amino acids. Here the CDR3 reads CASSPGQGYRGYTF. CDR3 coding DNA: TGTGCCAGCAGTCCGGGACAGGGGTATCGCGGCTACACCTTC.

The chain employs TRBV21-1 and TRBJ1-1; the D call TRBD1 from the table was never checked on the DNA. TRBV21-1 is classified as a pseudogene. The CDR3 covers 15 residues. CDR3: CASNWGPGGPRDAFF. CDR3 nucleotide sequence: TGTGCCAGCAACTGGGGGCCAGGGGGCCCGCGGGATGCTTTCTTT.

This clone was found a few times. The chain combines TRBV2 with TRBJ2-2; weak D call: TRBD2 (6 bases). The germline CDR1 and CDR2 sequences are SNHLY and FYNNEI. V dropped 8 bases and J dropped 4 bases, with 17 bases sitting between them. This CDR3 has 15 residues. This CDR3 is CASVFRGSGTGELFF. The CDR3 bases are TGTGCCAGCGTTTTTCGGGGGTCGGGCACCGGGGAGCTGTTTTTT. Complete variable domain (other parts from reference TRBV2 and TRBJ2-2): EPEVTQTPSHQVTQMGQEVILRCVPISNHLYFYWYRQILGQKVEFLVSFYNNEISEKSEIFDDQFSVERPDGSNFTLKIRSTKLEDSAMYFCASVFRGSGTGELFFGEGSRLTVL.

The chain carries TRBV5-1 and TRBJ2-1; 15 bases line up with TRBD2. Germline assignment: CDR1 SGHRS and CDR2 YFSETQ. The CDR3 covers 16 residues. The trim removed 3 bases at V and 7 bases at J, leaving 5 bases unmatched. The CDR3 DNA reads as TGCGCCAGCAGCTCCGGGACTAGCGGGGGGATGAATGAGCAGTTCTTC. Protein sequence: CASSSGTSGGMNEQFF.

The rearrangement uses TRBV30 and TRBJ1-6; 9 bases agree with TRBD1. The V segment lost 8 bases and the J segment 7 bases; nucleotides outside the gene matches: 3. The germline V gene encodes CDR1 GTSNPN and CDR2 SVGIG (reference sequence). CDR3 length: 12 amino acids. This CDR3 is CARDRANSPLHF. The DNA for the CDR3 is TGTGCCCGGGACAGGGCGAATTCACCCCTCCACTTT.

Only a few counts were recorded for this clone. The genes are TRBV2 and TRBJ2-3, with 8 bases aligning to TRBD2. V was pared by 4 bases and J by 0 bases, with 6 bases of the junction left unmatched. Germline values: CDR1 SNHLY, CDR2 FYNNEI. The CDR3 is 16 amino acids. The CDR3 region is CASSGIAGSSTDTQYF. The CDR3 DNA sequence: TGTGCCAGCAGTGGCATAGCGGGGTCTAGCACAGATACGCAGTATTTT.

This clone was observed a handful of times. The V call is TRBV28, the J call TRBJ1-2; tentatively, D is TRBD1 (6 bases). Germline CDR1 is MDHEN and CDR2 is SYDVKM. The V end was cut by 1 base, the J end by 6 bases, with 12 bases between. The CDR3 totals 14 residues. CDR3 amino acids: CASSLSDRSNGYTF. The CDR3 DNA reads TGTGCCAGCAGTTTATCCGACAGGAGTAATGGCTACACCTTC.

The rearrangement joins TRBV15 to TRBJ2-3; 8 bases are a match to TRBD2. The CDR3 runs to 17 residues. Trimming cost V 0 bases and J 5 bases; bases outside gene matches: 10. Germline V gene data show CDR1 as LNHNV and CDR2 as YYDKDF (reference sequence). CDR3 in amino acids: CATSREAPGRGEDTQYF. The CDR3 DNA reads TGTGCCACCAGCAGAGAGGCCCCCGGGAGGGGAGAAGATACGCAGTATTTT.

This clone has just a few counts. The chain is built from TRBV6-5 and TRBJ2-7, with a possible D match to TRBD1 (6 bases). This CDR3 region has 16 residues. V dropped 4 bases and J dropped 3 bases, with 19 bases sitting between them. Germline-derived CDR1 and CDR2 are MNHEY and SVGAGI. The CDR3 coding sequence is TGTGCCAGCAGTTCAACAGGGTCGACTCTCTACTACGAGCAGTACTTC. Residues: CASSSTGSTLYYEQYF.